This T cell receptor beta chain was captured by sequencing in a study of CD8+ T cells in alopecia areata. About this clone itself: Its target is not known.

The study, taken as a whole, reports: Possibly as an HLA-related effect, TCR sharing across patients appeared less clear than in mice.

The ends were cut back, 4 bases at V and 1 base at J, with 5 bases in the middle. The germline gives CDR1 LNHNV, CDR2 YYDKDF (reference sequence). The CDR3 sequence is 13 residues long. Specimens obtained from alopecia areata patients comprised lesional scalp punch biopsies and peripheral blood. Reverse transcribed after extraction, RNA yielded cDNA as the sequencing template. Profiling relied on immunoSEQ multiplex PCR, and the TCRdb table lists in-frame clones only, not all of them. The sample comprises 150,000 to 180,000 clones, around half of which are singletons, and less than 20% rests with the top ten.

The chain carries TRBV15 and TRBJ1-3; D is uncertain. This receptor was obtained from a human donor with alopecia areata. The source was CD8+ T cells sorted from blood, collected at week 0. The CDR3 nucleotides read TGTGCCACCAGCATGGGGTCTGGAAACACCATATATTTT. Translating it yields CATSMGSGNTIYF.